This entry lists 8 T cell receptor beta chains sequenced from one sample in a study of neoadjuvant anti-PD-1 for oral cavity cancer. Sequencing used immunoSEQ multiplex PCR; TCRdb keeps in-frame clones, though not all of them. Here the sample spans about 72,000 clones, around 88% being singletons. Sequencing used PBMCs, obtained before nivolumab (anti-PD-1) treatment. The receptors shown here come from a person between 35 and 79 years old with oral cavity squamous cell carcinoma.

This clone was counted only a few times. The CDR3 loop reads CASSLFEGAGRIEQFF. The CDR3 DNA reads TGTGCCAGCAGTTTATTTGAGGGCGCGGGGAGGATTGAGCAGTTCTTC. The V call is TRBV28, the J call TRBJ2-1; TRBD2 is a possible D gene (6 bases). Germline V gives CDR1 MDHEN, CDR2 SYDVKM. The germline V and J ends were trimmed by 1 base and 9 bases, with 19 bases remaining between them. The CDR3 runs 16 residues.

This chain uses TRBV19 with TRBJ1-2; D gene ambiguous. Germline V gene data show CDR1 as LNHDA and CDR2 as SQIVND (reference sequence). The CDR3 has 12 residues. V dropped 8 bases and J dropped 7 bases, with 14 bases sitting between them. The CDR3 loop is CASWARRGGYTF. CDR3 DNA: TGTGCCAGTTGGGCCAGACGGGGTGGCTACACCTTC.

The genes are TRBV19 and TRBJ2-3; 10 positions match TRBD1. The CDR3 runs to 17 residues. J was trimmed by 5 bases and V by 4 bases; bases with no gene match: 12. Germline CDR1 reads LNHDA; CDR2 reads SQIVND (reference sequence). CDR3 nucleotides: TGTGCCAGTAGTAGAAGGGCCGGGACAGGGGTGGAAGATACGCAGTATTTT. Protein: CASSRRAGTGVEDTQYF.

The V call is TRBV10-3, the J call TRBJ1-2; TRBD1 aligns across 7 bases. V was clipped by 5 bases and J by 1 base; unmatched bases: 1. The CDR3 is 13 residues long. Germline values: CDR1 ENHRY, CDR2 SYGVKD. CDR3 coding DNA: TGTGCCATCAGTTGGGACAGTAACTATGGCTACACCTTC. Translating it yields CAISWDSNYGYTF.

The chain links TRBV5-8 to TRBJ1-5; maybe TRBD1 (6 bases). This CDR3 region has 15 residues. Between the trimmed V and J ends, which lost 3 bases and 7 bases, there was a span of 17 bases. Germline V gives CDR1 SGHTS, CDR2 YDEGEE. CDR3 coding DNA: TGTGCCAGCAGCTGGAGGACAGTCGAGAGGCAGCCCCAGCATTTT. Amino acids: CASSWRTVERQPQHF. Full variable domain (outside the CDR3, taken from reference TRBV5-8 and TRBJ1-5): EAGVTQSPTHLIKTRGQQATLRCSPISGHTSVYWYQQALGLGLQFLLWYDEGEERNRGNFPPRFSGRQFPNYSSELNVNALELEDSALYLCASSWRTVERQPQHFGDGTRLSIL.

J is TRBJ1-1 and V is TRBV10-3; tentative D call: TRBD1 (5 bases). Per the germline V gene, CDR1 is ENHRY and CDR2 is SYGVKD. The CDR3 length is 13 residues. The V end was cut by 5 bases, the J end by 1 base, with 8 bases between. The CDR3 is CAISTTANTEAFF. In nucleotides, the CDR3 is TGTGCCATCAGTACGACAGCGAACACTGAAGCTTTCTTT.

The chain links TRBV11-2 to TRBJ2-7; D might be TRBD1 (6 bases). The V end was cut by 5 bases, the J end by 10 bases, with 21 bases between. This CDR3 is 14 amino acids long. The germline V gene encodes CDR1 SGHAT and CDR2 FQNNGV. The CDR3 sequence: CASSPDGQNYRQYF. CDR3 DNA: TGTGCCAGCAGCCCCGATGGACAGAACTACAGACAGTACTTC.

This chain links TRBV11-2 with TRBJ2-3; the match to TRBD2 covers 12 bases. Unmatched junction bases numbered 5, after V lost 4 bases and J lost 3 bases. Germline lookup yields CDR1 SGHAT and CDR2 FQNNGV. CDR3 length equals 16 residues. Here the CDR3 DNA reads TGTGCCAGCAGCTCAGGACTAGCGGGAAGGACAGATACGCAGTATTTT. Protein sequence: CASSSGLAGRTDTQYF.